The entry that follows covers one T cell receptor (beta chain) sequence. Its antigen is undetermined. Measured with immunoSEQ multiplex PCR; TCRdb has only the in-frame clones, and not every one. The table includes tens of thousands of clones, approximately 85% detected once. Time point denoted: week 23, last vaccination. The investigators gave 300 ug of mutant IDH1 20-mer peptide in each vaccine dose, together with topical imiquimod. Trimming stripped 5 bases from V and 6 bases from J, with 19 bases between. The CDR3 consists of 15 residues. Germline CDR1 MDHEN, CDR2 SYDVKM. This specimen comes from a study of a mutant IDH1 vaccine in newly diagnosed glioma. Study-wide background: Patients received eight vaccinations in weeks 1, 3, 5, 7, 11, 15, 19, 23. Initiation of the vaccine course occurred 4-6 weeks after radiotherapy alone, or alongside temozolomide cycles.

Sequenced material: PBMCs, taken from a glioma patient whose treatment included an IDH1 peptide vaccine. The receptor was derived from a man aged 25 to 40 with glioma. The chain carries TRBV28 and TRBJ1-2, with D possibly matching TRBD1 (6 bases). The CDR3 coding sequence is TGTGCCAGCAGTCGAAAAGTACAGGGCGGGAATGGCTACACCTTC. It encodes CASSRKVQGGNGYTF.